These 32 T cell receptor beta chains came from one sample sequenced in a study of OX40 agonist ivuxolimab in advanced cancers. Produced via immunoSEQ multiplex PCR; TCRdb's table is partial and in-frame only. The sample yields tens of thousands of clones, more than 75% seen once. Sequencing used CD4+ or CD8+ T cells sorted from blood, obtained in a trial of the OX40 agonist ivuxolimab. The receptors were gathered from an adult with an advanced solid tumor such as melanoma, head and neck, liver or kidney cancer.

The chain combines TRBV19 with TRBJ2-1, with a possible D match to TRBD2 (6 bases). Germline V gene data show CDR1 as LNHDA and CDR2 as SQIVND (reference sequence). V lost 4 bases, J lost 9 bases, and 13 bases lay in between. The length of the CDR3 is 13 residues. CDR3 sequence reads: CASSSGPGGEQFF. The CDR3 DNA sequence: TGTGCCAGTAGTAGCGGGCCCGGGGGTGAGCAGTTCTTC.

This rearrangement joins TRBV29-1 to TRBJ2-7; 11 nucleotides line up with TRBD1. V gave up 4 bases and J gave up 6 bases; unmatched junction bases: 11. Looked up from germline, CDR1 is SQVTM and CDR2 is ANQGSEA. The CDR3 is made up of 15 amino acids. The CDR3 here is CSVGGVGQGAGEQYF. CDR3 sequence (DNA): TGCAGCGTTGGGGGAGTAGGACAGGGGGCTGGCGAGCAGTACTTC.

This clone was picked up one time. The chain joins TRBV18 to TRBJ1-1; 11 positions agree with TRBD1. The CDR3 extends over 16 amino acids. The germline V gene has CDR1 KGHSH and CDR2 LQKENI. Germline trimming cut 0 bases from V and 5 bases from J; bases unmatched to any gene: 5. The chain's CDR3 is CASSPPDRGRGTEAFF. For the CDR3, the DNA is TGTGCCAGCTCACCACCGGACAGGGGGCGAGGTACTGAAGCTTTCTTT.

This clone was found once. The chain recombines TRBV7-8 with TRBJ1-1, with D unresolved. Germline CDR1 SGHVS, CDR2 FQNEAQ. The CDR3 is 13 residues long. Between the trimmed V and J ends, which lost 5 bases and 1 base, there was a span of 8 bases. The CDR3 DNA sequence: TGTGCCAGCAGCCAGATACAGAACACTGAAGCTTTCTTT. Translated, it gives CASSQIQNTEAFF.

The genes are TRBV25-1 and TRBJ2-1, with 7 positions matching TRBD2. Germline CDR1 is MGHDK and CDR2 is SYGVNS. This CDR3 is built from 16 residues. The V and J ends lost 4 bases and 2 bases, in that order; junction bases with no gene match: 8. The CDR3 coding sequence is TGTGCCAGCAGTGGTAGAGGACTAGAACCCTACAATGAGCAGTTCTTC. Amino acid sequence: CASSGRGLEPYNEQFF. Drawing the rest from reference TRBV25-1 and TRBJ2-1, the complete variable domain is EADIYQTPRYLVIGTGKKITLECSQTMGHDKMYWYQQDPGMELHLIHYSYGVNSTEKGDLSSESTVSRIRTEHFPLTLESARPSHTSQYLCASSGRGLEPYNEQFFGPGTRLTVL.

The V gene is TRBV5-5, the J gene TRBJ2-7; D is undetermined. Deletions cut 5 bases from V and 2 bases from J, with 14 bases between. There are 14 residues in the CDR3. Per germline, CDR1 SGHKS and CDR2 YYEKEE (reference sequence). The CDR3 DNA is TGTGCCAGCAGTCCGGGTTTCGGCCCCTACGAGCAGTACTTC. It translates to CASSPGFGPYEQYF.

This chain links TRBV6-6 with TRBJ2-7; D ambiguous. Germline-derived CDR1 and CDR2 are MNHNY and SVGAGI (reference sequence). The CDR3 totals 15 residues. V was trimmed by 5 bases and J by 1 base, leaving 15 bases between them. Written as DNA, the CDR3 is TGTGCCAGCAGTCCCGGACCGGGCGTTTCCTACGAGCAGTACTTC. Translating gives CASSPGPGVSYEQYF.

This clone was counted a single time. CDR3 nucleotides: TGTGCCAGCAGCGTTGGTGGGGACAGTTACACCGGGGAGCTGTTTTTT. This sequence encodes CASSVGGDSYTGELFF. The chain uses TRBV9 and TRBJ2-2, with TRBD1 identical over 7 bases. Germline CDR1 SGDLS, CDR2 YYNGEE. This CDR3 region has 16 residues. J was trimmed by 3 bases and V by 2 bases; bases with no gene match: 7.

V is TRBV19 and J is TRBJ1-2; the match to TRBD1 covers 11 bases. Germline loops: CDR1 LNHDA, CDR2 SQIVND (reference sequence). This CDR3 has 15 residues. J was trimmed by 8 bases and V by 3 bases; bases with no gene match: 8. CDR3 amino acids: CASSIGGQGALGYTF. The CDR3 coding sequence is TGTGCCAGTAGTATTGGCGGACAGGGGGCGTTAGGCTACACCTTC. Full variable domain (remainder filled in from reference TRBV19 and TRBJ1-2): DGGITQSPKYLFRKEGQNVTLSCEQNLNHDAMYWYRQDPGQGLRLIYYSQIVNDFQKGDIAEGYSVSREKKESFPLTVTSAQKNPTAFYLCASSIGGQGALGYTFGSGTRLTVV.

This clone has a handful of counts. The chain joins TRBV19 to TRBJ1-6, with D unresolved. From germline, CDR1 is LNHDA and CDR2 SQIVND (reference sequence). This CDR3 region has 13 residues. The germline V and J ends were trimmed by 9 bases and 7 bases, with 13 bases remaining between them. CDR3 sequence (DNA): TGTGCCAGCACAAACCCTTCCAATTCACCCCTCCACTTT. This sequence encodes CASTNPSNSPLHF.

The chain is built from TRBV18 and TRBJ1-2; 7 bases align to TRBD1. The CDR3 sequence is 17 residues long. J was trimmed by 4 bases and V by 5 bases; bases with no gene match: 16. The germline V gene has CDR1 KGHSH and CDR2 LQKENI. The CDR3 nucleotides are TGTGCCAGCTCAGCCGACAGGGAAGAGGGCCTAATCTATGGCTACACCTTC. This encodes CASSADREEGLIYGYTF.

The chain is built from TRBV5-1 and TRBJ2-1, with no clear D. CDR1 and CDR2 from the germline V gene are SGHRS and YFSETQ. The CDR3 has 16 residues. Between the trimmed V and J ends, which lost 4 bases and 4 bases, there was a span of 18 bases. CDR3 residues: CASSGPGRSVYNEQFF. Here the CDR3 DNA reads TGCGCCAGCAGCGGCCCCGGACGGTCTGTGTACAATGAGCAGTTCTTC.

The genes are TRBV4-1 and TRBJ2-3; TRBD2 aligns across 15 bases. The CDR3 is 17 residues long. V trimming: 4 bases; J trimming: 5 bases; junction bases outside the gene matches: 7. The germline gives CDR1 MGHRA, CDR2 YSYEKL. The DNA for the CDR3 is TGCGCCAGCAGCCGCCACACGGGACTAGCGGGGGGAGATACGCAGTATTTT. Its protein product is CASSRHTGLAGGDTQYF.

V and J are TRBV10-1 and TRBJ1-3; D perhaps matches TRBD1 (6 bases). From germline, CDR1 is WNHNN and CDR2 SYGVQD (reference sequence). The CDR3 has 15 residues. The V end lost 5 bases, the J end lost 0 bases, and 11 bases lay between the germline ends. Written as DNA, the CDR3 is TGCGCCAGCAGTCTGGACAGACTCTCTGGAAACACCATATATTTT. It yields the protein CASSLDRLSGNTIYF.

V is TRBV7-2 and J is TRBJ2-7; TRBD1 is a possible D gene (6 bases). V shed 2 bases and J shed 5 bases, with 13 bases lying between them. CDR3 length: 14 residues. Germline values: CDR1 SGHTA, CDR2 FQGNSA. CDR3 coding DNA: TGTGCCAGCAGCTTATACAGGGATAACCACGAGCAGTACTTC. This codes for CASSLYRDNHEQYF.

V gene TRBV7-9 combines with J gene TRBJ1-2, with 7 nucleotides matching TRBD1. V lost 3 bases, J lost 0 bases, and 13 bases stayed unmatched. From germline, CDR1 is SEHNR and CDR2 FQNEAQ (reference sequence). CDR3 length: 18 amino acids. The DNA for the CDR3 is TGTGCCAGCAGCTTTGACACAGGGGCGACGAGAGCTAACTATGGCTACACCTTC. Its translation: CASSFDTGATRANYGYTF.

The chain employs TRBV5-4 and TRBJ2-5; the match to TRBD2 covers 11 bases. The germline gives CDR1 SGHNT, CDR2 YYREEE (reference sequence). V gave up 6 bases and J gave up 2 bases; unmatched junction bases: 6. This CDR3 comprises 15 residues. The CDR3 protein is CASTTGLAVQETQYF. The CDR3, as DNA: TGTGCCAGCACGACGGGACTAGCGGTACAAGAGACCCAGTACTTC. Variable domain in full (rest from reference TRBV5-4 and TRBJ2-5): ETGVTQSPTHLIKTRGQQVTLRCSSQSGHNTVSWYQQALGQGPQFIFQYYREEENGRGNFPPRFSGLQFPNYSSELNVNALELDDSALYLCASTTGLAVQETQYFGPGTRLLVL.

The chain's CDR3 is CASSQRLAGNEKLFF. The CDR3 bases are TGTGCCAGCTCACAGAGATTGGCAGGGAATGAAAAACTGTTTTTT. This chain links TRBV18 with TRBJ1-4, with TRBD1 as a possible D gene (5 bases). Germline V CDR1 and CDR2: KGHSH, LQKENI. This CDR3 spans 15 amino acids. The ends were cut back, 4 bases at V and 5 bases at J, with 14 bases in the middle. Full variable domain (rest looked up from reference TRBV18 and TRBJ1-4): NAGVMQNPRHLVRRRGQEARLRCSPMKGHSHVYWYRQLPEEGLKFMVYLQKENIIDESGMPKERFSAEFPKEGPSILRIQQVVRGDSAAYFCASSQRLAGNEKLFFGSGTQLSVL.

This clone has just one count. The J gene is TRBJ1-1, the V gene TRBV7-6, with 7 bases lining up with TRBD1. V trimming: 5 bases; J trimming: 4 bases; junction bases outside the gene matches: 10. Germline V gene lookup returns CDR1 SGHVS and CDR2 FNYEAQ. CDR3 size: 15 residues. CDR3 amino acids: CASSPRPGTVTEAFF. In DNA form, the CDR3 reads TGTGCCAGCAGCCCCCGCCCCGGGACAGTCACTGAAGCTTTCTTT.

The rearrangement uses TRBV11-2 and TRBJ2-7, with a possible D match to TRBD2 (6 bases). Trimming removed 3 bases at V and 3 bases at J, with 9 bases between. The germline gives CDR1 SGHAT, CDR2 FQNNGV. This CDR3 has 13 amino acids. Here the CDR3 reads CASSLGGNYEQYF. The DNA for the CDR3 is TGTGCCAGCAGCTTGGGGGGTAACTACGAGCAGTACTTC.

The chain has TRBV7-8 and TRBJ2-7; D possibly matches TRBD1 or TRBD2 (5 bases each). This CDR3 region has 15 residues. Trimming pared 4 bases from V and 0 bases from J, leaving 13 bases between. Per germline, CDR1 SGHVS and CDR2 FQNEAQ. CDR3 DNA sequence: TGTGCCAGCAGCTCTCCGGGGCCTAGCTCCTACGAGCAGTACTTC. It translates to CASSSPGPSSYEQYF.

This clone was observed a handful of times. This chain connects TRBV19 to TRBJ1-5; the match to TRBD1 covers 7 bases. The CDR3 is 16 residues long. Germline CDR1 is LNHDA and CDR2 is SQIVND (reference sequence). The J segment lost 0 bases and the V segment lost 1 base, leaving 3 bases of the junction unmatched. CDR3 amino acids: CASSIVNRGSNQPQHF. In DNA, the CDR3 is TGTGCCAGTAGTATAGTCAACAGGGGTAGCAATCAGCCCCAGCATTTT.

CDR3 in amino acids: CASSYGGTGALSEAFF. The CDR3 bases are TGTGCCAGCAGTTATGGGGGCACAGGGGCTCTCTCTGAAGCTTTCTTT. This chain uses TRBV6-5 with TRBJ1-1, with TRBD1 matching 7 bases. After removal of 3 bases from V and 6 bases from J, the junction contained 13 bases not matched to a gene. Germline V gene data show CDR1 as MNHEY and CDR2 as SVGAGI. The length of the CDR3 is 16 residues.

The chain links TRBV19 to TRBJ2-5, with 7 bases fitting TRBD2. This CDR3 region has 15 residues. Trimming at V came to 0 bases and at J to 4 bases, leaving 5 bases not matched to a gene. Per the germline V gene, CDR1 is LNHDA and CDR2 is SQIVND (reference sequence). CDR3 amino acids: CASSIDLGGRETQYF. CDR3 coding DNA: TGTGCCAGTAGTATAGATCTGGGCGGGAGAGAGACCCAGTACTTC.

The J gene is TRBJ2-5, the V gene TRBV5-1, with 13 bases fitting TRBD2. The CDR3 covers 17 residues. V lost 4 bases to trimming and J lost 1 base; unmatched junction nucleotides: 7. Germline-derived CDR1 and CDR2 are SGHRS and YFSETQ. Here the CDR3 DNA reads TGCGCCAGCAGCCCCTCCGGGACTAGCGGGACCCAAGAGACCCAGTACTTC. Its translation is CASSPSGTSGTQETQYF. Full variable domain (outside the CDR3, taken from reference TRBV5-1 and TRBJ2-5): KAGVTQTPRYLIKTRGQQVTLSCSPISGHRSVSWYQQTPGQGLQFLFEYFSETQRNKGNFPGRFSGRQFSNSRSEMNVSTLELGDSALYLCASSPSGTSGTQETQYFGPGTRLLVL.

V gene TRBV19 combines with J gene TRBJ1-5, with 7 bases fitting TRBD1. This CDR3 is built from 20 residues. Germline V gene lookup returns CDR1 LNHDA and CDR2 SQIVND (reference sequence). The V gene end was trimmed by 5 bases and the J gene end by 5 bases; junction bases not matched to a gene: 24. The DNA for the CDR3 is TGTGCCAGTAGTGCAGACAATTTGGGCTGGGACAGCCTAGCGTATCAGCCCCAGCATTTT. Its protein product is CASSADNLGWDSLAYQPQHF.

The J gene is TRBJ2-7, the V gene TRBV11-2; D possibly corresponds to TRBD1 (5 bases). Trimming took 4 bases from V and 6 from J, leaving 7 bases between them. The CDR3 runs to 11 residues. Looked up from germline, CDR1 is SGHAT and CDR2 is FQNNGV. Written as DNA, the CDR3 is TGTGCCAGCAGCTATGGGGCCGAGCAGTACTTC. Amino acids: CASSYGAEQYF.

The V call is TRBV5-8, the J call TRBJ1-1; TRBD1 is a possible D gene (6 bases). The CDR3 covers 11 residues. The V and J ends lost 4 bases and 10 bases respectively, with 11 bases between them. CDR1 SGHTS and CDR2 YDEGEE come from the germline V gene. CDR3 in amino acids: CASSQGQRAFF. As DNA, the CDR3 is TGTGCCAGCAGCCAAGGACAGAGAGCTTTCTTT.

This sequence joins TRBV4-2 and TRBJ2-2; no clear D. Germline V gene lookup returns CDR1 LGHNA and CDR2 YNFKEQ. The CDR3 has 14 amino acids. V was shortened by 3 bases and J by 6 bases, with 11 bases between the two germline ends. The CDR3 DNA sequence: TGTGCCAGCAGCCACCCCGACGAAGCCGGGGAGCTGTTTTTT. Translating gives CASSHPDEAGELFF.

The chain links TRBV18 to TRBJ2-5; no clear D. The end of the DNA is better explained by TRBJ2-7, so the J call may be wrong. The CDR3 contains 13 residues. CDR1 is KGHSH, CDR2 LQKENI, per germline. CDR3 region: CASSALSSYEQYF. The CDR3 DNA reads as TGTGCCAGCTCAGCCCTTAGCTCCTACGAGCAGTACTTC.

V gene TRBV4-1 combines with J gene TRBJ1-4, with TRBD1 matching over 9 bases. J gave up 8 bases and V 0 bases, and 16 bases lay outside the gene matches. The CDR3 has 19 amino acids. Germline V gives CDR1 MGHRA, CDR2 YSYEKL. The CDR3 loop reads CASSQDIGGQGRLNEKLFF. For the CDR3, the DNA is TGCGCCAGCAGCCAAGACATTGGCGGACAGGGGCGTCTTAACGAAAAACTGTTTTTT.

The J gene is TRBJ2-2, the V gene TRBV20-1; tentative D call: TRBD1 (5 bases). V was clipped by 5 bases and J by 12 bases, with 13 bases between them. Germline assignment: CDR1 DFQATT and CDR2 SNEGSKA (reference sequence). The CDR3 loop spans 11 amino acids. CDR3 sequence reads: CSAPGRAQLFF. The CDR3, as DNA: TGCAGTGCTCCCGGCAGGGCACAGCTGTTTTTT.